The rows below give T cell receptor beta chains drawn from one sample of a study of PD-L1 blockade in urothelial cancer. Produced via immunoSEQ multiplex PCR; TCRdb's table is partial and in-frame only. This sample has around 40,000 clones; around 88% occur once, and the top ten carry 24%. Material: PBMCs, obtained around atezolizumab (anti-PD-L1) treatment. The origin of the receptors is a man aged 60 to 69 with urothelial cancer. Both conserved end residues are part of each CDR3. The D gene is left open where the match is weak. Rows give clone size only sometimes, using once, few, many, or a class for an expanded clone.

- | TRBJ2-7 | TRBV5-4 | medium-sized | CASSWSGYPYEQYF | TGTGCCAGCAGCTGGAGCGGGTACCCCTACGAGCAGTACTTC
- | TRBJ2-5 | TRBV5-1 | - | CASSSGAGVWETQYF | TGCGCCAGCAGCTCGGGGGCGGGAGTCTGGGAGACCCAGTACTTC
- | TRBJ1-1 | TRBV7-9 | - | CASSRSGGTEAFF | TGTGCCAGCAGTCGGTCCGGAGGTACTGAAGCTTTCTTT
TRBD2 | TRBJ2-5 | TRBV18 | - | CASSLLLAGASETQYF | TGTGCCAGTTCCTTACTACTAGCGGGAGCGTCAGAGACCCAGTACTTC
TRBD1 | TRBJ2-7 | TRBV5-1 | once | CASSPTGQGASYEQYF | TGCGCCAGCAGCCCGACCGGACAGGGGGCTTCTTACGAGCAGTACTTC
- | TRBJ1-1 | TRBV6-5 | few | CASSYGTMNTEAFF | TGTGCCAGCAGTTACGGGACAATGAACACTGAAGCTTTCTTT
- | TRBJ1-2 | TRBV2 | - | CASSETPRGVGGYTF | TGTGCCAGCAGTGAAACCCCCCGGGGGGTCGGGGGCTACACCTTC
TRBD1 | TRBJ2-3 | TRBV7-2 | - | CASSLEYRGERTDTQYF | TGTGCCAGCAGCTTAGAATACAGGGGAGAGCGGACAGATACGCAGTATTTT
- | TRBJ1-5 | TRBV2 | - | CASSLTGQSNQPQHF | TGTGCCAGCAGTCTAACAGGACAGAGCAATCAGCCCCAGCATTTT
- | TRBJ1-5 | TRBV30 | - | CAWADDINQPQHF | TGTGCCTGGGCAGATGACATCAATCAGCCCCAGCATTTT
- | TRBJ1-2 | TRBV7-2 | - | CASSASFANYGYTF | TGTGCCAGCAGCGCGAGTTTCGCTAACTATGGCTACACCTTC
- | TRBJ1-4 | TRBV23-1 | - | CASSRTGTTNEKLFF | TGCGCCAGCAGTCGAACAGGGACAACTAATGAAAAACTGTTTTTT
- | TRBJ2-1 | TRBV4-2 | - | CASSQGLQRQEQFF | TGTGCCAGCAGCCAAGGGCTCCAGCGCCAAGAGCAGTTCTTC
TRBD1 | TRBJ2-1 | TRBV7-7 | - | CASSLAQRQGTYNEQFF | TGTGCTAGCAGCTTAGCGCAGCGACAGGGCACCTACAATGAGCAGTTCTTC
- | TRBJ1-4 | TRBV7-2 | - | CASSLVGGTNEKLFF | TGTGCCAGCAGCTTAGTGGGGGGAACTAATGAAAAACTGTTTTTT
TRBD1 | TRBJ1-2 | TRBV7-8 | once | CASSDRGLGGYTF | TGTGCCAGCTCTGACAGGGGCTTAGGTGGCTACACCTTC
- | TRBJ1-3 | TRBV4-2 | - | CASSQTRQGRGNTIYF | TGTGCCAGCAGCCAGACGCGGCAGGGGAGAGGAAACACCATATATTTT
- | TRBJ2-1 | TRBV14 | - | CASSQPGYTRRDEQFF | TGTGCCAGCAGCCAACCCGGATACACTCGGCGGGATGAGCAGTTCTTC
- | TRBJ1-2 | TRBV30 | - | CAWSAGGNYGYTF | TGTGCCTGGAGTGCTGGAGGTAACTATGGCTACACCTTC
- | TRBJ1-1 | TRBV19 | large | CASSTGLPNTEAFF | TGTGCCAGTAGTACGGGTCTCCCGAACACTGAAGCTTTCTTT
TRBD1 | TRBJ2-5 | TRBV4-3 | few | CASSPDRVGQETQYF | TGCGCCAGCAGCCCGGACAGGGTGGGGCAAGAGACCCAGTACTTC